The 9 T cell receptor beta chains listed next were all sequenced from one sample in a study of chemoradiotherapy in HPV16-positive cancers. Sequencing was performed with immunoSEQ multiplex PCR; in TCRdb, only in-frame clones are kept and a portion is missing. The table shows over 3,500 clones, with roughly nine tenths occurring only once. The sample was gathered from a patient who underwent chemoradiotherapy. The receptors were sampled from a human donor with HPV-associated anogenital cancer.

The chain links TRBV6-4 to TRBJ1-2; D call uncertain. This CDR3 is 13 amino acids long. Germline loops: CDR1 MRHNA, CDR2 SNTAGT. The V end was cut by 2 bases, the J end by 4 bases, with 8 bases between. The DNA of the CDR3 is TGTGCCAGCAGTGACATAGGGTTCTATGGCTACACCTTC. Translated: CASSDIGFYGYTF.

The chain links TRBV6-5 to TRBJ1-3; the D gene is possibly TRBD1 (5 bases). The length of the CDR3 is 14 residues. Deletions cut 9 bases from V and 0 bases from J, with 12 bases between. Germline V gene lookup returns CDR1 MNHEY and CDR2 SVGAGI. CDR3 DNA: TGTGCCAGTGCACAGGCCGCCTCTGGAAACACCATATATTTT. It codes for CASAQAASGNTIYF.

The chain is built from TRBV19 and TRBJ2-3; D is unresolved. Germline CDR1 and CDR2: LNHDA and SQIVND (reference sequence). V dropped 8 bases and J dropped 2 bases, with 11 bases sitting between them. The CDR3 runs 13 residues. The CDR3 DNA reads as TGTGCCAGTGGGTACACTATCACAGATACGCAGTATTTT. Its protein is CASGYTITDTQYF. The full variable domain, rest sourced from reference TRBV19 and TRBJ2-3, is DGGITQSPKYLFRKEGQNVTLSCEQNLNHDAMYWYRQDPGQGLRLIYYSQIVNDFQKGDIAEGYSVSREKKESFPLTVTSAQKNPTAFYLCASGYTITDTQYFGPGTRLTVL.

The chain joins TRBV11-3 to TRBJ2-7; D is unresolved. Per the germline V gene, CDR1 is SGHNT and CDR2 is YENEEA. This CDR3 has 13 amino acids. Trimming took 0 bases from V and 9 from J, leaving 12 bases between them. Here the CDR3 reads CASSLDPRLPQYF. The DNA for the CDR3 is TGTGCCAGCAGCTTAGATCCTAGACTCCCGCAGTACTTC.

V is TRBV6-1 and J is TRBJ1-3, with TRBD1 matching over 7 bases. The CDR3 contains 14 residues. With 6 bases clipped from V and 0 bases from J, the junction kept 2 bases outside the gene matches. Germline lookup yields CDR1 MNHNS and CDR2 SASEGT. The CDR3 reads CASRRGPSGNTIYF. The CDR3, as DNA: TGTGCCAGCAGAAGGGGGCCCTCTGGAAACACCATATATTTT.

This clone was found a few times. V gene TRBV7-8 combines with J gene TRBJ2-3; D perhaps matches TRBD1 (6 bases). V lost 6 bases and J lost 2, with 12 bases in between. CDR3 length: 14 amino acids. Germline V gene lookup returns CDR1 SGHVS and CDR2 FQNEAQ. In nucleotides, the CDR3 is TGTGCCAGCAGAATCGACAGGTCCACAGATACGCAGTATTTT. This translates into CASRIDRSTDTQYF.

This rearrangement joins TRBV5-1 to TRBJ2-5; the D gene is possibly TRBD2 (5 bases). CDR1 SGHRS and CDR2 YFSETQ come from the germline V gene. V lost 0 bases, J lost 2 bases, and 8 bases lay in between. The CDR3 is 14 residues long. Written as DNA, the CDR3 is TGCGCCAGCAGCTTGGCCGGGGTACAAGAGACCCAGTACTTC. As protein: CASSLAGVQETQYF.

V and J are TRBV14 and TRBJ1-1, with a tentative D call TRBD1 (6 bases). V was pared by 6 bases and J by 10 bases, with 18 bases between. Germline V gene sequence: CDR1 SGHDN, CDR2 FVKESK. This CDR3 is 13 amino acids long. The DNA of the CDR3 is TGTGCCAGCAGGCCTACGCAACAGGGAGGAGCTTTCTTT. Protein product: CASRPTQQGGAFF.

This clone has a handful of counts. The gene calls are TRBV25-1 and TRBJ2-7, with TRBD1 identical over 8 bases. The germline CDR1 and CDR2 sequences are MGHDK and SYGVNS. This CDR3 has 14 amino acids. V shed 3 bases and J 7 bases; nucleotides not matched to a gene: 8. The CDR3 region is CASSEGDRRGEQYF. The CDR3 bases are TGTGCCAGCAGTGAGGGGGACAGGCGTGGGGAGCAGTACTTC.